This is a list of T cell receptor beta chains from one sample in a study of molecular identifiers for immune sequencing clone quantification. MiXCR, applied by TCRdb to the PCR reads, yields one record per CDR3 protein. The sample shows around 460,000 distinct CDR3 sequences, under 30% of them seen only once. The sample consisted of naive CD8+ T cells from blood, with Jurkat cell RNA spiked in. These receptor sequences come from a human donor in good health. Some libraries in this study had Jurkat cell RNA spiked in. Each CDR3 is given with its conserved first and last residue. Fields, in order: V gene, D gene, J gene, clone size, CDR3 protein, CDR3 DNA. The D gene is left open where the match is weak. Clone size is stated in some rows and not others, as once, few, many or a class when expanded.

>TRBV7-9|-|TRBJ2-3|many
CASSSPREGGTYSTDTQYF
TGTGCCAGCAGCTCGCCCCGTGAGGGGGGGACGTATAGCACAGATACGCAGTATTTT
>TRBV7-9|TRBD2|TRBJ2-5|-
CASSLELADVIQETQYF
TGTGCCAGCAGCCTAGAGCTAGCGGACGTGATCCAAGAGACCCAGTACTTC
>TRBV7-2|-|TRBJ2-7|few
CASSIDPFWEQYF
TGTGCCAGCAGCATTGACCCCTTCTGGGAGCAGTACTTC
>TRBV28|TRBD1|TRBJ2-6|many
CASSLATGSGANVLTF
TGTGCCAGCAGTTTGGCGACAGGGTCTGGGGCCAACGTCCTGACTTTC
>TRBV7-9|-|TRBJ1-1|few
CASSLESTTEAFF
TGTGCCAGCAGCTTAGAAAGCACCACTGAAGCTTTCTTT
>TRBV19|-|TRBJ2-1|few
CASSIGDWNEQFF
TGTGCCAGTAGTATAGGGGATTGGAATGAGCAGTTCTTC
>TRBV4-3|-|TRBJ1-5|few
CASSQDIQNQPQHF
TGCGCCAGCAGCCAAGATATTCAGAATCAGCCCCAGCATTTT
>TRBV30|-|TRBJ1-5|many
CAWSEGGNQPQHF
TGTGCCTGGAGTGAGGGAGGCAATCAGCCCCAGCATTTT
>TRBV4-3|-|TRBJ1-6|few
CASSQDRGQNNSPLHF
TGCGCCAGCAGCCAAGACAGGGGACAAAATAATTCACCCCTCCACTTT
>TRBV29-1|-|TRBJ1-6|few
CSPGWFRNSPLHF
TGCAGCCCCGGCTGGTTTCGTAATTCACCCCTCCACTTT
>TRBV13|-|TRBJ2-5|-
CASSPTWAEETQYF
TGTGCCAGCAGCCCAACCTGGGCAGAAGAGACCCAGTACTTC
>TRBV11-2|-|TRBJ2-1|few
CASSITGDDEQFF
TGTGCCAGCAGCATCACTGGCGACGATGAGCAGTTCTTC
>TRBV27|-|TRBJ1-1|few
CASSRRTPDTEAFF
TGTGCCAGCAGTCGACGGACACCGGACACTGAAGCTTTCTTT
>TRBV15|TRBD1|TRBJ2-2|-
CAASRTGHTGELFF
TGTGCCGCCAGCAGGACAGGGCACACCGGGGAGCTGTTTTTT
>TRBV4-3|TRBD1|TRBJ1-1|few
CASSQMSGQGSWNTEAFF
TGCGCCAGCAGCCAGATGTCGGGACAGGGCTCGTGGAACACTGAAGCTTTCTTT
>TRBV27|-|TRBJ2-5|-
CASSLSVFYSQGLIQETQYF
TGTGCCAGCAGTTTATCGGTCTTTTACTCACAGGGTCTCATCCAAGAGACCCAGTACTTC
>TRBV4-1|TRBD1|TRBJ2-7|-
CASSPRTGKYAQYF
TGCGCCAGCAGCCCTAGGACAGGGAAATACGCGCAGTACTTC
>TRBV27|-|TRBJ1-5|-
CASSLSGGNRPQHF
TGTGCCAGCAGTTTATCCGGGGGCAATCGGCCCCAGCATTTT
>TRBV7-8|-|TRBJ1-3|-
CASSLRGRGNTIYF
TGTGCCAGCAGCTTACGAGGTCGGGGAAACACCATATATTTT
>TRBV28|-|TRBJ2-2|-
CASSTPETASNTGELFF
TGTGCCAGCAGCACCCCCGAGACAGCATCGAACACCGGGGAGCTGTTTTTT
>TRBV12-3/TRBV12-4|-|TRBJ2-7|few
CASSPLGILSYEQYF
TGTGCCAGCAGCCCCCTCGGGATCCTCTCCTACGAGCAGTACTTC
>TRBV15|-|TRBJ2-7|many
CATSRGMGYEQYF
TGTGCCACCAGCAGGGGCATGGGTTACGAGCAGTACTTC
>TRBV29-1|-|TRBJ1-4|many
CSVEDEVTGWEEKLFF
TGCAGCGTTGAAGATGAAGTGACAGGATGGGAAGAAAAACTGTTTTTT
>TRBV7-9|TRBD2|TRBJ2-2|-
CASSPQGTSVISGELFF
TGTGCCAGCAGCCCCCAGGGGACTAGCGTAATCTCCGGGGAGCTGTTTTTT
>TRBV27|TRBD1|TRBJ1-1|many
CASSFRPQGRAAEAFF
TGTGCCAGCAGTTTCCGTCCACAGGGGCGGGCCGCTGAAGCTTTCTTT
>TRBV5-1|-|TRBJ1-5|-
CASSLLGASSQPQHF
TGCGCCAGCAGCTTGTTGGGGGCCAGCAGTCAGCCCCAGCATTTT
>TRBV6-6|-|TRBJ2-3|few
CASSYPPGVGSTDTQYF
TGTGCCAGCAGTTACCCCCCGGGGGTGGGAAGCACAGATACGCAGTATTTT
>TRBV11-2|-|TRBJ2-1|few
CASSPPFGEQFF
TGTGCCAGCAGCCCCCCCTTCGGTGAGCAGTTCTTC
>TRBV6-5|-|TRBJ2-3|few
CASSYIGSTDTQYF
TGTGCCAGCAGTTACATTGGAAGCACAGATACGCAGTATTTT
>TRBV12-3/TRBV12-4|TRBD2|TRBJ2-3|few
CASSQSSGGAYTQYF
TGTGCCAGCAGCCAGTCCAGCGGGGGGGCATATACGCAGTATTTT
>TRBV28|-|TRBJ1-5|-
CASSLTADSNQPQQF
TGTGCCAGCAGCTTGACAGCCGATAGCAATCAGCCCCAGCAATTT
>TRBV27|TRBD1|TRBJ2-7|many
CASSLGTGGPYEQYF
TGTGCCAGCAGTTTAGGGACAGGGGGTCCCTACGAGCAGTACTTC
>TRBV5-1|-|TRBJ2-3|many
CASSLVPADTQYF
TGCGCCAGCAGCTTGGTACCCGCAGATACGCAGTATTTT
>TRBV21-1|-|TRBJ1-5|-
CACSRFGGNQPQHF
TGTGCCTGCAGCCGTTTCGGCGGGAATCAGCCCCAGCATTTT
>TRBV4-3|-|TRBJ1-5|once
CAGSQAGRQPQHF
TGCGCCGGCAGCCAAGCCGGGAGACAGCCCCAGCATTTT
>TRBV7-9|TRBD1|TRBJ2-7|few
CASEGSTTGGARYEQYF
TGTGCCAGCGAGGGGTCCACGACAGGGGGGGCCCGCTACGAGCAGTACTTC
>TRBV29-1|-|TRBJ2-7|many
CSEVRGNYEQYF
TGCAGCGAAGTCAGAGGGAACTACGAGCAGTACTTC
>TRBV12-3/TRBV12-4|-|TRBJ2-7|few
CASSSAGLNSYEQYF
TGTGCCAGCAGTTCCGCAGGGTTAAACTCCTACGAGCAGTACTTC
>TRBV15|TRBD1|TRBJ1-5|many
CATRGTGVAQPQHF
TGTGCCACCAGGGGCACAGGGGTTGCCCAGCCCCAGCATTTT
>TRBV19|-|TRBJ2-3|-
CATLAADTQYF
TGTGCCACCCTCGCGGCAGATACGCAGTATTTT
>TRBV7-9|-|TRBJ1-1|few
CASSTFGSEAFF
TGTGCCAGCAGCACATTTGGTTCGGAAGCTTTCTTT
>TRBV4-1|-|TRBJ2-7|many
CASSLGLNGEQYF
TGCGCCAGCAGCTTAGGGCTTAATGGGGAGCAGTACTTC
>TRBV6-2/TRBV6-3|TRBD1|TRBJ2-7|-
CASSYEGPTGLRSYEQYF
TGTGCCAGCAGTTACGAGGGACCGACAGGGCTTAGGTCCTACGAGCAGTACTTC
>TRBV27|-|TRBJ2-7|many
CASSSGSSYEQYF
TGTGCCAGCAGTTCAGGGAGCTCCTACGAGCAGTACTTC
>TRBV6-4|TRBD1|TRBJ1-2|-
CASRKQGAANYGYTF
TGTGCCAGCAGAAAACAGGGGGCGGCTAACTATGGCTACACCTTC
>TRBV27|-|TRBJ1-1|many
CASSLAQGITEAFF
TGTGCCAGCAGTTTGGCACAGGGAATCACTGAAGCTTTCTTT
>TRBV6-5|-|TRBJ2-1|many
CASSYSGPETSSYNEQFF
TGTGCCAGCAGTTACTCCGGCCCAGAAACAAGCTCCTACAATGAGCAGTTCTTC
>TRBV29-1|-|TRBJ1-1|many
CSVSEAFF
TGCAGCGTGTCAGAAGCTTTCTTT
>TRBV28|-|TRBJ2-5|-
CVSSLEGAGLQETQYF
TGTGTCAGCAGTTTAGAGGGAGCGGGCCTACAAGAGACCCAGTACTTC
>TRBV4-3|-|TRBJ1-1|-
CASSQGHAGRVNTEAFF
TGCGCCAGCAGCCAAGGACATGCGGGGCGGGTGAACACTGAAGCTTTCTTT
>TRBV7-3|-|TRBJ2-3|many
CASSLTGGSTDTQYF
TGTGCCAGCAGCTTAACAGGAGGGAGCACAGATACGCAGTATTTT
>TRBV6-5|TRBD2|TRBJ2-7|many
CASSYSTGLAGVGEQYF
TGTGCCAGCAGTTACTCAACCGGACTAGCGGGAGTTGGGGAGCAGTACTTC
>TRBV7-6|-|TRBJ1-1|many
CASSPLETEAFF
TGTGCCAGCAGCCCTTTGGAGACTGAAGCTTTCTTT
>TRBV27|-|TRBJ1-4|many
CASSLSAGAEKLFF
TGTGCCAGCAGTTTATCGGCAGGGGCTGAAAAACTGTTTTTT
>TRBV4-3|-|TRBJ2-7|many
CASSQDLYSGREQYF
TGCGCCAGCAGCCAAGATCTATACAGCGGGCGCGAGCAGTACTTC